Below are 9 T cell receptor beta chains sequenced from a single sample in a study of blood T cell repertoires in COVID-19. The method was immunoSEQ multiplex PCR; TCRdb's version includes in-frame clones alone and lacks a portion of them. The repertoire includes roughly 360,000 clones, roughly 90% of them detected once, and around 0.95% sits in the top ten. Sequencing used PBMCs or T cells enriched from blood (not recorded which). These receptors came from a woman aged 30 to 39 with acute COVID-19.

This chain links TRBV3-1 (or the pseudogene TRBV3-2) with TRBJ1-2; D perhaps matches TRBD1 (6 bases). The CDR3 sequence is 15 residues long. Trimming took off 1 base at V and 4 bases at J, with 13 bases between the two ends. From germline, CDR1 is LGHDT and CDR2 YNNKEL (reference sequence). CDR3 in DNA: TGTGCCAGCAGCCAAGGGGGGGGCGAGTTCTATGGCTACACCTTC. Encoded protein: CASSQGGGEFYGYTF.

The genes are TRBV6-1 and TRBJ1-2; D is unresolved. With 2 bases removed from V and 3 bases from J, the gap between germline ends came to 10 bases. The CDR3 loop spans 14 amino acids. Germline V gives CDR1 MNHNS, CDR2 SASEGT. The CDR3 sequence: CASSETRGDYGYTF. The CDR3 DNA reads TGTGCCAGCAGTGAAACGAGAGGTGACTATGGCTACACCTTC.

The chain has TRBV6-5 and TRBJ1-2; 7 bases agree with TRBD1. Germline CDR1 MNHEY, CDR2 SVGAGI. The CDR3 runs 14 residues. The junction had 7 bases not matched to a gene; V was cut back by 7 bases and J by 2 bases. The CDR3 loop is CASIDEQGNYGYTF. CDR3 bases: TGTGCCAGCATAGACGAACAGGGGAACTATGGCTACACCTTC.

This clone appeared a few times. The identical CDR3 is also encoded by other nucleotide sequences in the sample. The chain couples TRBV7-3 to TRBJ2-1, with a tentative D call TRBD1 (6 bases). Germline V gives CDR1 SGHTA, CDR2 FQGTGA. CDR3 length: 13 residues. Trimming took off 0 bases at V and 8 bases at J, with 8 bases between the two ends. CDR3 bases: TGTGCCAGCAGCTTAACGGGGGCGGATGAGCAGTTCTTC. Translation gives CASSLTGADEQFF.

The chain combines TRBV9 with TRBJ1-2; TRBD1 aligns across 8 bases. The CDR3 has 13 residues. V shed 3 bases and J 2 bases; nucleotides not matched to a gene: 0. CDR1 is SGDLS, CDR2 YYNGEE, per germline. CDR3 DNA: TGTGCCAGCAGCGGACAGGGGAACTATGGCTACACCTTC. This encodes CASSGQGNYGYTF.

The chain employs TRBV12-3 or TRBV12-4 and TRBJ1-5; D is uncertain. Trimming shortened V by 5 bases and J by 4 bases, and 6 bases separated the two germline ends. CDR3 length: 12 amino acids. CDR3 in DNA: TGTGCCAGCAGTGTCGGGAATCAGCCCCAGCATTTT. Translating it yields CASSVGNQPQHF.

V usage is TRBV5-1 and J usage is TRBJ1-3; 7 bases fit TRBD1. Losses at the gene ends were 3 bases for V and 2 bases for J; bases not matched to a gene: 5. Looked up from germline, CDR1 is SGHRS and CDR2 is YFSETQ. This CDR3 comprises 15 residues. The CDR3: CASSSTGSAGNTIYF. For the CDR3, the DNA is TGCGCCAGCAGCTCGACAGGGAGCGCTGGAAACACCATATATTTT.

The chain is built from TRBV9 and TRBJ2-7; 8 bases agree with TRBD1. With 2 bases clipped from V and 2 bases from J, the junction kept 6 bases outside the gene matches. This CDR3 is 15 amino acids long. Germline CDR1 reads SGDLS; CDR2 reads YYNGEE. DNA of the CDR3: TGTGCCAGCAGCGTCGACAGGGGCCCCACCTACGAGCAGTACTTC. It specifies CASSVDRGPTYEQYF.

This rearrangement joins TRBV7-9 to TRBJ1-3; D remains unclear. Germline CDR1 and CDR2: SEHNR and FQNEAQ (reference sequence). This CDR3 region has 16 residues. Trimming shortened V by 7 bases and J by 0 bases, and 16 bases separated the two germline ends. The CDR3 loop reads CASTNRGEGSGNTIYF. The CDR3 DNA sequence: TGTGCCAGCACCAATCGGGGAGAAGGCTCTGGAAACACCATATATTTT.